Below, one T cell receptor beta chain is given with its context. What it binds is not known. The data derive from a study of T cell responses to AZD1222 COVID-19 vaccine. Study conclusions and caveats: Nearly half of spike-specific TCRs reportedly target unmutated variant regions.

Libraries were prepared by immunoSEQ multiplex PCR; TCRdb keeps only in-frame clonotypes and omits some of them. The sample has more than 150,000 clones, 85% to 95% seen once. The sequenced sample was peripheral blood, obtained on day 0 of AZD1222 vaccination. The sequence derives from an adult in good health.

In nucleotides, the CDR3 is TGCAGCGTCCTGACAGGGCCCGAGTCCCAGTACTTC. This sequence encodes CSVLTGPESQYF. The chain is built from TRBV29-1 and TRBJ2-7; 7 bases map to TRBD1. This CDR3 spans 12 amino acids. V lost 6 bases, J lost 10 bases, and 12 bases stayed unmatched. Germline V gene data show CDR1 as SQVTM and CDR2 as ANQGSEA.